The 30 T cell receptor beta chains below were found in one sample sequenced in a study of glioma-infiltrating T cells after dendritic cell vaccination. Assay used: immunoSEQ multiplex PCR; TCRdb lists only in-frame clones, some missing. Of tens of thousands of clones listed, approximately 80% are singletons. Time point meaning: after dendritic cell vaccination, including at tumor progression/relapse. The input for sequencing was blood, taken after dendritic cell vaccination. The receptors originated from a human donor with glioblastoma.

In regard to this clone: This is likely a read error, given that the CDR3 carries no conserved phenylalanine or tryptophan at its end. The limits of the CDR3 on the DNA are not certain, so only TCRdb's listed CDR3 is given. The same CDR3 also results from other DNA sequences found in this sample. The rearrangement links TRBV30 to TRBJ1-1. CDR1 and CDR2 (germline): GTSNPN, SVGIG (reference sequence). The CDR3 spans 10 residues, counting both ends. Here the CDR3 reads CAWSDPPGVR.

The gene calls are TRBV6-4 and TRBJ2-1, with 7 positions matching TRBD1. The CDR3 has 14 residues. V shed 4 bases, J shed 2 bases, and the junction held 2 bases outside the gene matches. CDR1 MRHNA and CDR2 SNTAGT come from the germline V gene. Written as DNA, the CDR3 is TGTGCCAGCAGTGTAGGGGGCGCCTACAATGAGCAGTTCTTC. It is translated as CASSVGGAYNEQFF.

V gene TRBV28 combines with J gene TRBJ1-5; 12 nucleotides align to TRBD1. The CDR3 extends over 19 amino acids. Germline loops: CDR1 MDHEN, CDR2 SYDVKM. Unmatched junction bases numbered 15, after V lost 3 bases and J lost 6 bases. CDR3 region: CASSLTFPWGQGASQPQHF. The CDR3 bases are TGTGCCAGCAGTTTGACCTTCCCATGGGGACAGGGGGCGAGTCAGCCCCAGCATTTT.

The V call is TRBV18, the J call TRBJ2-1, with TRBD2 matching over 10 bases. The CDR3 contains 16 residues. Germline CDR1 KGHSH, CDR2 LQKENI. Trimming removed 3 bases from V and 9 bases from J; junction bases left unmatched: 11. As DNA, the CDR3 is TGTGCCAGCTCACCGTCGAGCGGGGGGGCCCGAGCTGAGCAGTTCTTC. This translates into CASSPSSGGARAEQFF.

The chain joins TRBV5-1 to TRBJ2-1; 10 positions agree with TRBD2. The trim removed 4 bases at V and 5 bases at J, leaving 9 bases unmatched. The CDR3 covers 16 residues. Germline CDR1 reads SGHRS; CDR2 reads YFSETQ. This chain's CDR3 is CASSQTERGGNNEQFF. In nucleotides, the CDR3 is TGCGCCAGCAGCCAAACCGAGCGGGGGGGCAACAATGAGCAGTTCTTC.

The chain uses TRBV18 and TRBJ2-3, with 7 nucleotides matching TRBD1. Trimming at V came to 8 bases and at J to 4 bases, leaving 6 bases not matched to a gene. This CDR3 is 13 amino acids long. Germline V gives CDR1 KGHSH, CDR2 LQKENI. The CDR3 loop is CASRQGQADTQYF. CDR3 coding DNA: TGTGCCAGCAGACAGGGACAAGCAGATACGCAGTATTTT.

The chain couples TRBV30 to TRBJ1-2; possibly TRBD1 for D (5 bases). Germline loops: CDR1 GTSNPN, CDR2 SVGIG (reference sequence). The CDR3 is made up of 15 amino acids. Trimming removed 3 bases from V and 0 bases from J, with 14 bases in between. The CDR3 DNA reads TGTGCCTGGAGGGAATACAGGTACACTAACTATGGCTACACCTTC. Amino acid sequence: CAWREYRYTNYGYTF.

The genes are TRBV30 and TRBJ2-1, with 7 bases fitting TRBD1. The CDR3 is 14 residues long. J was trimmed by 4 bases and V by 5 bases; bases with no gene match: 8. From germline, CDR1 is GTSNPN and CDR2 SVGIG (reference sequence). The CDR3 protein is CAWALPGGYNEQFF. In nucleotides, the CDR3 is TGTGCCTGGGCTCTCCCAGGGGGATACAATGAGCAGTTCTTC.

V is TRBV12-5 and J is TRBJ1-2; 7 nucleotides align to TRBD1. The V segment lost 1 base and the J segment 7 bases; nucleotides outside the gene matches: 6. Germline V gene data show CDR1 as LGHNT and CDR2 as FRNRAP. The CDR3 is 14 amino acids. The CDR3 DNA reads TGTGCTAGTGGTTTGGAAGGACAGGCGGCTGGCTACACCTTC. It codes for CASGLEGQAAGYTF.

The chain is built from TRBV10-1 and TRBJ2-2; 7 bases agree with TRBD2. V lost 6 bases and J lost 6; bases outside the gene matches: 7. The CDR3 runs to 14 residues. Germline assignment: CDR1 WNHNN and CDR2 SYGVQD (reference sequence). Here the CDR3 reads CASRGGTNAGELFF. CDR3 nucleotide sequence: TGCGCCAGCAGAGGAGGGACTAACGCCGGGGAGCTGTTTTTT.

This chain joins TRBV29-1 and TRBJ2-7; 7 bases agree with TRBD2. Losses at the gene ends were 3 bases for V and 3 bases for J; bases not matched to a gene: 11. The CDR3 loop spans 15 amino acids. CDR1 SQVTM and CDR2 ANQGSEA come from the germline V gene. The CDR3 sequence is CSVEAPTGGYYEQYF. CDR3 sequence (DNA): TGCAGCGTTGAGGCCCCCACGGGGGGATACTACGAGCAGTACTTC.

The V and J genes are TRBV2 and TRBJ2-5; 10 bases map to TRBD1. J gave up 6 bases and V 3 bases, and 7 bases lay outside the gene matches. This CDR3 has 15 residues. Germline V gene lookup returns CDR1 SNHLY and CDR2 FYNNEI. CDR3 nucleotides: TGTGCCAGCAGTGATTTCCGGGACAGGGGAAAGACCCAGTACTTC. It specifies CASSDFRDRGKTQYF.

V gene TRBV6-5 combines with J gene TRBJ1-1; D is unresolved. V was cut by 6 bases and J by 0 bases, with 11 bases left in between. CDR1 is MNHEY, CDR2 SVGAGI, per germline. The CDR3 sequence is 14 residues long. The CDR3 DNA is TGTGCCAGCAGGAGGGAGCTAATGAACACTGAAGCTTTCTTT. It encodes CASRRELMNTEAFF.

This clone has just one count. The CDR3 here is CASSYAQGSSPLHF. Here the CDR3 DNA reads TGTGCCAGCAGTTACGCCCAGGGCAGTTCACCCCTCCACTTT. V is TRBV6-5 and J is TRBJ1-6; TRBD1 might be the D (5 bases). The V gene lost 2 bases and the J gene lost 9 bases, with 11 bases spanning the gap. The CDR3 contains 14 residues. CDR1 is MNHEY, CDR2 SVGAGI, per germline.

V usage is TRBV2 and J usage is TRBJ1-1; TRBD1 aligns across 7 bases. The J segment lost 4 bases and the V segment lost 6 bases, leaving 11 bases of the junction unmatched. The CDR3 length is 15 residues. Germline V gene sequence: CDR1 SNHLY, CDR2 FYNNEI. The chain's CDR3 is CASRTPGQTTTEAFF. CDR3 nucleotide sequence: TGTGCCAGCAGGACACCGGGACAGACGACCACTGAAGCTTTCTTT. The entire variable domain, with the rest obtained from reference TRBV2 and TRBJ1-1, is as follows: EPEVTQTPSHQVTQMGQEVILRCVPISNHLYFYWYRQILGQKVEFLVSFYNNEISEKSEIFDDQFSVERPDGSNFTLKIRSTKLEDSAMYFCASRTPGQTTTEAFFGQGTRLTVV.

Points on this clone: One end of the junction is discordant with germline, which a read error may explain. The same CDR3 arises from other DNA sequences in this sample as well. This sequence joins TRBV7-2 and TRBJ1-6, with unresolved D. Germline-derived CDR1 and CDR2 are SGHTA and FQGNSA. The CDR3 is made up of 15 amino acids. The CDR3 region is CASSLESRYNSPLHF. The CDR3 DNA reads TGTGCCAGCAGCTTAGAGTCTCGGTATAATTCCCCCCTCCACTTT.

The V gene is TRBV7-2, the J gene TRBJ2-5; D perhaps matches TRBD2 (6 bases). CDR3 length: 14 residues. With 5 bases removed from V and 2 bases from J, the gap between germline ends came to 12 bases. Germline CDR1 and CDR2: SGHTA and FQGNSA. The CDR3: CASSPQTSQETQYF. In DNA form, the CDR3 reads TGTGCCAGCAGCCCTCAGACTAGTCAAGAGACCCAGTACTTC.

In DNA form, the CDR3 reads TGCGCCAGCAGCTTGAGGTCAGGGTATTCGAATGAGCAGTTCTTC. This codes for CASSLRSGYSNEQFF. The rearrangement uses TRBV5-1 and TRBJ2-1, with D perhaps matching TRBD1 (5 bases). The CDR3 extends over 15 amino acids. Trimming shortened V by 1 base and J by 7 bases, and 15 bases separated the two germline ends. The germline gives CDR1 SGHRS, CDR2 YFSETQ.

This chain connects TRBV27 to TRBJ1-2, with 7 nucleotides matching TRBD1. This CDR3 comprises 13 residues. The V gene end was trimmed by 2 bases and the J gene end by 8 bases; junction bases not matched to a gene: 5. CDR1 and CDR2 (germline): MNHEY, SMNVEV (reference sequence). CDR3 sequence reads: CASSLGQGVGYTF. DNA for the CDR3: TGTGCCAGCAGTTTAGGGCAGGGGGTCGGCTACACCTTC.

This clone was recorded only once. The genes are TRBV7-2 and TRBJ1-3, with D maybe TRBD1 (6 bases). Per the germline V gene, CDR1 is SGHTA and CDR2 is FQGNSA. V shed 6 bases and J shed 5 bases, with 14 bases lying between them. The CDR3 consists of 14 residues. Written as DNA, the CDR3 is TGTGCCAGCAGTCGAGACAGGTCTAGAAACACCATATATTTT. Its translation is CASSRDRSRNTIYF.

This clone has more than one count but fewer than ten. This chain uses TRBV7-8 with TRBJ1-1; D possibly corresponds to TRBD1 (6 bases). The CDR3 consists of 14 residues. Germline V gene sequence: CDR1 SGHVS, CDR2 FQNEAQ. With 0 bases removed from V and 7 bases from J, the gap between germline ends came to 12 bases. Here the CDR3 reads CASSLARGQFEAFF. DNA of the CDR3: TGTGCCAGCAGCTTAGCGCGAGGACAGTTTGAAGCTTTCTTT.

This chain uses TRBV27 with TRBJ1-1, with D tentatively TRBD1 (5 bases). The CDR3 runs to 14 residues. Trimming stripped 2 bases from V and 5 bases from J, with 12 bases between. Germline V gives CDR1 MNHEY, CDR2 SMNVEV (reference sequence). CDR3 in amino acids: CASSLQGFRTEAFF. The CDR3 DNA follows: TGTGCCAGCAGTTTACAGGGTTTTAGGACTGAAGCTTTCTTT.

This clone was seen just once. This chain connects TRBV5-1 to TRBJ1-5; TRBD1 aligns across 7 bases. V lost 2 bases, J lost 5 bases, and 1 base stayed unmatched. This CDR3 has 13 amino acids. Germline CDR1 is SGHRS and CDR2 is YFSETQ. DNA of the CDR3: TGCGCCAGCAGCTTCCAGGGGGATCAGCCCCAGCATTTT. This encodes CASSFQGDQPQHF.

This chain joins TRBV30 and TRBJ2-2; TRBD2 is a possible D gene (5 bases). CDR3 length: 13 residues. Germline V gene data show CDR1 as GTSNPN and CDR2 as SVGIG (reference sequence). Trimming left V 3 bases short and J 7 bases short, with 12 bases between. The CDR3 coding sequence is TGTGCCTGGAGGGACTTAATTTTCGGGGAGCTGTTTTTT. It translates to CAWRDLIFGELFF.

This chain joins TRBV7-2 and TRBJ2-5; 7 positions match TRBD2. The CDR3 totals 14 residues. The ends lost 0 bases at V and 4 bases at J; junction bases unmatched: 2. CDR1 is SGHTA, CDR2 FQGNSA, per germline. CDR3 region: CASSLAPGGETQYF. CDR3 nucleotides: TGTGCCAGCAGCTTAGCTCCGGGGGGAGAGACCCAGTACTTC.

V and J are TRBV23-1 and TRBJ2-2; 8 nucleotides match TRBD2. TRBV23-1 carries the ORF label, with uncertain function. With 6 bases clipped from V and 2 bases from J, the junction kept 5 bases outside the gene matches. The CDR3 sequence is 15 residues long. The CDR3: CASRNRGGNTGELFF. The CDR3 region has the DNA TGCGCCAGCAGAAATCGGGGGGGCAACACCGGGGAGCTGTTTTTT.

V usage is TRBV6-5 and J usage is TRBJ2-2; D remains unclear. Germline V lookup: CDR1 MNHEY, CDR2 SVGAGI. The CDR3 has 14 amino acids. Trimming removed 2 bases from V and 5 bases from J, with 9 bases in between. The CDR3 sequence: CASSYAAGTGELFF. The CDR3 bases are TGTGCCAGCAGTTACGCGGCCGGGACCGGGGAGCTGTTTTTT.

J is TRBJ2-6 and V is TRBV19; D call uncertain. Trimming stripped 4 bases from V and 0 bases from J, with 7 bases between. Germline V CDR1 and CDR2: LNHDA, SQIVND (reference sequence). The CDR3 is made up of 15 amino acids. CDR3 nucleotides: TGTGCCAGTAGTAGTGACAACTCTGGGGCCAACGTCCTGACTTTC. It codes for CASSSDNSGANVLTF. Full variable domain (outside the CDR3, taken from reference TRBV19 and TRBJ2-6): DGGITQSPKYLFRKEGQNVTLSCEQNLNHDAMYWYRQDPGQGLRLIYYSQIVNDFQKGDIAEGYSVSREKKESFPLTVTSAQKNPTAFYLCASSSDNSGANVLTFGAGSRLTVL.

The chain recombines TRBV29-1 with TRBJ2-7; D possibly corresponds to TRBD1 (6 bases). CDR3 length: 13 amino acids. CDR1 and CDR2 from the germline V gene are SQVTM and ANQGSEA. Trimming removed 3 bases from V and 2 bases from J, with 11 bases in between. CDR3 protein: CSVELGQTYEQYF. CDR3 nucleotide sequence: TGCAGCGTTGAGCTGGGACAAACCTACGAGCAGTACTTC.

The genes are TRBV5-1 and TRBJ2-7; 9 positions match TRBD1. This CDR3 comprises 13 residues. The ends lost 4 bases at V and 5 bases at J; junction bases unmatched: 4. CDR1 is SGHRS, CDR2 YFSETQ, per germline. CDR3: CASSRDRVNEQYF. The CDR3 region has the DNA TGCGCCAGCAGCCGGGACAGGGTGAACGAGCAGTACTTC. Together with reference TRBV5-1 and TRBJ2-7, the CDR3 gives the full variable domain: KAGVTQTPRYLIKTRGQQVTLSCSPISGHRSVSWYQQTPGQGLQFLFEYFSETQRNKGNFPGRFSGRQFSNSRSEMNVSTLELGDSALYLCASSRDRVNEQYFGPGTRLTVT.